This T cell receptor beta chain originates from a study of identical twins. Germline-derived CDR1 and CDR2 are LGHDT and YNNKEL (reference sequence). The CDR3 consists of 12 residues. V lost 8 bases, J lost 0 bases, and 7 bases lay in between. This clonotype was detected only a few times. TCRdb reprocessed the 5' RACE reads with MiXCR, giving one entry per CDR3 protein. The table lists approximately 230,000 distinct CDR3 sequences, over 11% of them singletons, with around 9.5% in the top ten. What was sequenced was memory (CD45RO+) T cells sorted from blood. The receptor was isolated from a woman aged 18-29 years in good health. V and J are TRBV3-1 and TRBJ1-1; D not certain. The CDR3 protein is CASRNLNTEAFF. In nucleotides, the CDR3 is TGTGCCAGCCGGAATCTGAACACTGAAGCTTTCTTT. Full variable domain (remainder filled in from reference TRBV3-1 and TRBJ1-1): DTAVSQTPKYLVTQMGNDKSIKCEQNLGHDTMYWYKQDSKKFLKIMFSYNNKELIINETVPNRFSPKSPDKAHLNLHINSLELGDSAVYFCASRNLNTEAFFGQGTRLTVV.